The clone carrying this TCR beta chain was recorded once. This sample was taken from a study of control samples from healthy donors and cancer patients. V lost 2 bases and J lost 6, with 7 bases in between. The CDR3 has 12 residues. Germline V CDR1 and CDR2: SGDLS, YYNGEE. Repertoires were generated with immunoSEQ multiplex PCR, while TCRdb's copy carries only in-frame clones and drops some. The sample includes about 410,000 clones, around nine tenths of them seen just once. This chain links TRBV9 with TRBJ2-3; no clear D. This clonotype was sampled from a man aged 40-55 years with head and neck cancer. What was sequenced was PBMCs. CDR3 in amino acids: CASSVLEDTQYF. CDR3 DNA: TGTGCCAGCAGCGTTTTGGAGGATACGCAGTATTTT.